The 10 T cell receptor beta chains below all came from one sample that was sequenced in a study of PD-1 blockade in classical Hodgkin lymphoma. Relapse after autologous stem cell transplantation occurred in every patient, and brentuximab vedotin exposure varied. Method: immunoSEQ multiplex PCR; TCRdb's copy keeps in-frame clones and lacks some. The sample has under 70,000 clones, 60% to 80% seen once. Sample: peripheral blood mononuclear cells (PBMCs), taken before the second cycle of nivolumab. These receptor sequences come from a human donor with classical Hodgkin lymphoma.

V gene TRBV7-9 combines with J gene TRBJ2-7; D assignment may be TRBD1 or TRBD2 (5 bases each). V was clipped by 4 bases and J by 5 bases, with 15 bases between them. CDR1 is SEHNR and CDR2 is FQNEAQ in the germline V gene (reference sequence). The CDR3 covers 14 residues. The CDR3 nucleotides are TGTGCCAGCAGCTCGGGTGGGGGTATTCACGAGCAGTACTTC. Translated, it gives CASSSGGGIHEQYF.

The chain couples TRBV4-2 to TRBJ2-7; TRBD2 might be the D (7 bases). This CDR3 region has 15 residues. Looked up from germline, CDR1 is LGHNA and CDR2 is YNFKEQ. Between the trimmed V and J ends, which lost 5 bases and 0 bases, there was a span of 14 bases. For the CDR3, the DNA is TGTGCCAGCAGCGACCCAGGGGAGGGCTCCTACGAGCAGTACTTC. Translation gives CASSDPGEGSYEQYF.

J is TRBJ2-2 and V is TRBV10-1; D may be TRBD1 or TRBD2 (5 bases each). Germline loops: CDR1 WNHNN, CDR2 SYGVQD (reference sequence). The CDR3 has 15 amino acids. V dropped 2 bases and J dropped 1 base, with 8 bases sitting between them. CDR3 sequence reads: CASSESGGNTGELFF. The CDR3 DNA sequence: TGCGCCAGCAGTGAGAGTGGGGGGAACACCGGGGAGCTGTTTTTT.

The chain employs TRBV2 and TRBJ2-7; 9 bases agree with TRBD2. Germline V gives CDR1 SNHLY, CDR2 FYNNEI. This CDR3 region has 15 residues. The J segment lost 0 bases and the V segment lost 6 bases, leaving 6 bases of the junction unmatched. The CDR3 DNA reads TGTGCCAGCAGCGCCGGACTAGCGAACTCCTACGAGCAGTACTTC. Translated, it gives CASSAGLANSYEQYF.

This chain uses TRBV15 with TRBJ2-7; D tentatively fits TRBD1 or TRBD2 (5 bases each). This CDR3 region has 17 residues. Trimming cost V 0 bases and J 0 bases, with 15 bases left between them. Germline CDR1 reads LNHNV; CDR2 reads YYDKDF (reference sequence). CDR3 protein: CATSRDWGGTDSYEQYF. As DNA, the CDR3 is TGTGCCACCAGCAGAGATTGGGGTGGGACGGACTCCTACGAGCAGTACTTC.

J is TRBJ1-2 and V is TRBV7-9, with 8 bases matching TRBD1. This CDR3 comprises 14 residues. V trimming: 5 bases; J trimming: 5 bases; junction bases outside the gene matches: 7. CDR1 SEHNR and CDR2 FQNEAQ come from the germline V gene (reference sequence). The CDR3 nucleotides are TGTGCCAGCAGCCCTTCTGACAGGGGATATGGCTACACCTTC. As protein: CASSPSDRGYGYTF.

The chain joins TRBV27 to TRBJ1-4, with D perhaps matching TRBD1 (5 bases). Germline lookup yields CDR1 MNHEY and CDR2 SMNVEV (reference sequence). The V end was cut by 5 bases, the J end by 3 bases, with 19 bases between. There are 17 residues in the CDR3. CDR3 sequence: CASSPSAMGPPNEKLFF. In DNA, the CDR3 is TGTGCCAGCAGTCCATCTGCCATGGGGCCGCCTAATGAAAAACTGTTTTTT.

The chain carries TRBV7-3 and TRBJ2-2, with D uncertain. Trimming left V 5 bases short and J 2 bases short, with 6 bases between. The CDR3 is 13 amino acids. Looked up from germline, CDR1 is SGHTA and CDR2 is FQGTGA. CDR3 nucleotides: TGTGCCAGCAGCGAATTTAACACCGGGGAGCTGTTTTTT. This sequence encodes CASSEFNTGELFF.

The chain combines TRBV11-3 with TRBJ1-2; D remains unclear. The CDR3 runs 12 residues. V lost 3 bases, J lost 6 bases, and 8 bases lay in between. Germline CDR1 is SGHNT and CDR2 is YENEEA. DNA for the CDR3: TGTGCCAGCAGCTTCACAGAGGATGGCTACACCTTC. Translated: CASSFTEDGYTF.

This clone was observed a single time. The chain joins TRBV4-2 to TRBJ2-7, with 9 nucleotides matching TRBD1. J gave up 4 bases and V 6 bases, and 4 bases lay outside the gene matches. Germline V gives CDR1 LGHNA, CDR2 YNFKEQ. The CDR3 length is 13 residues. In nucleotides, the CDR3 is TGTGCCAGCAGTCGAGACAGGGGGTACGAGCAGTACTTC. This translates into CASSRDRGYEQYF.